Described below is a single T cell receptor (beta chain) sequence and its context. The sample belongs to a study of blood T cell repertoires in COVID-19. TCRdb's table, derived via immunoSEQ multiplex PCR, lists solely in-frame clones and lacks some. The sample includes roughly 360,000 clones, 81% of them seen just once. Germline values: CDR1 GTSNPN, CDR2 SVGIG (reference sequence). Trimming stripped 0 bases from V and 4 bases from J, with 5 bases between. CDR3 length: 12 amino acids. The chain couples TRBV30 to TRBJ2-3, with TRBD2 as a possible D gene (5 bases). Sequenced: peripheral blood. This receptor was identified in a human donor with acute or convalescent COVID-19. The donor label of this sample is uncertain. This CDR3 is CAWSVRADTQYF. CDR3 DNA: TGTGCCTGGAGTGTGAGGGCAGATACGCAGTATTTT.